The TCR beta chain described here comes from a study of cytomegalovirus exposure and HLA in healthy donors. As for this clone: Its antigen is not known.

Study-wide results and caveats: Most CMV-associated TCR beta chains appeared HLA-restricted in a later analysis.

The germline V and J ends were trimmed by 3 bases and 4 bases, with 7 bases remaining between them. CDR1 and CDR2 from the germline V gene are SGHTA and FQGNSA. CDR3 length equals 13 residues. A multiplex PCR was run with 60 Vbeta primers and 13 Jbeta primers. Sequencing used immunoSEQ multiplex PCR; TCRdb keeps in-frame clones, though not all of them. The profile covers about 130,000 clones, with 75% to 85% appearing a single time and about 2.5% taken by the ten largest. This sequence was found in a middle-aged man in good health and CMV-seronegative. The sequencing sample was made of PBMCs. This chain joins TRBV7-2 and TRBJ1-3; no definite D call. CDR3 protein: CASSLSWGNTIYF. CDR3 sequence (DNA): TGTGCCAGCAGCTTGAGCTGGGGAAACACCATATATTTT.